This entry lists 4 T cell receptor beta chains sequenced from one sample in a study of blood T cell repertoires in COVID-19. Sequencing was performed with immunoSEQ multiplex PCR; in TCRdb, only in-frame clones are kept and a portion is missing. The sample yields about 170,000 clones, roughly 91% seen once. Sequenced material: peripheral blood. The receptor source for this set is a man between 45 and 60 years old who had recovered from COVID-19.

The chain combines TRBV30 with TRBJ1-2; D perhaps matches TRBD1 (6 bases). Germline V gives CDR1 GTSNPN, CDR2 SVGIG (reference sequence). The CDR3 spans 14 residues. The CDR3 DNA sequence: TGTGGCATTCTCTCTAACAGGGCCCGCGAGGGCTACACCTTC. It codes for CGILSNRAREGYTF.

This clone occurred once. The rearrangement links TRBV5-4 to TRBJ1-1; D is uncertain. Germline V gene data show CDR1 as SGHNT and CDR2 as YYREEE (reference sequence). V shed 3 bases and J shed 4 bases, with 13 bases lying between them. This CDR3 has 14 residues. The CDR3 reads CASSSPRPRTEAFF. The CDR3, as DNA: TGTGCCAGCAGCTCCCCGAGGCCTCGCACTGAAGCTTTCTTT.

A few counts support this clone. The rearrangement links TRBV6-2 or TRBV6-3 to TRBJ2-7; tentative D call: TRBD2 (5 bases). CDR1 and CDR2 (germline): MNHEY, SVGEGT. The germline V and J ends were trimmed by 4 bases and 1 base, with 23 bases remaining between them. The CDR3 is 18 amino acids. The CDR3 sequence: CASSSAPFTGILSYEQYF. In DNA, the CDR3 is TGTGCCAGCAGTTCCGCCCCTTTTACCGGGATTTTATCCTACGAGCAGTACTTC.

V and J are TRBV3-1 (or the pseudogene TRBV3-2) and TRBJ1-3; 7 positions agree with TRBD1. V lost 6 bases to trimming and J lost 0 bases; unmatched junction nucleotides: 11. Germline loops: CDR1 LGHDT, CDR2 YNNKEL (reference sequence). The CDR3 sequence is 17 residues long. The CDR3 loop is CASRPDTGANSGNTIYF. CDR3 bases: TGTGCCAGCAGGCCTGATACAGGGGCGAACTCTGGAAACACCATATATTTT.